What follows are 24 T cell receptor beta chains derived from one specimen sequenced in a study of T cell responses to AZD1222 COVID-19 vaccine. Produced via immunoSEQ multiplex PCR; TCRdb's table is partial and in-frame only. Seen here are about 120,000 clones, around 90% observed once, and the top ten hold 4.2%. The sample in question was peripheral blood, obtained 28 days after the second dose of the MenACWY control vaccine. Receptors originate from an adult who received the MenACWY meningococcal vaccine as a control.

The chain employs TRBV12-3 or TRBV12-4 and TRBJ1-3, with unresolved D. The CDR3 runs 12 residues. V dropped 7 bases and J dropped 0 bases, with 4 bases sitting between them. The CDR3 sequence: CASTDSGNTIYF. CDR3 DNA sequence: TGTGCCAGCACCGACTCTGGAAACACCATATATTTT.

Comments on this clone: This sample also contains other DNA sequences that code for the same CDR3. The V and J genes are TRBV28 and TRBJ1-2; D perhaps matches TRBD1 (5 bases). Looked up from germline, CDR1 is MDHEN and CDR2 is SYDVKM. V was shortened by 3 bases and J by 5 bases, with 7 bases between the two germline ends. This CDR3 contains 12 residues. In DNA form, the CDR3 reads TGTGCCAGCAGTTTCGAGGGGTATGGCTACACCTTC. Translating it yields CASSFEGYGYTF.

This chain's CDR3 is CASSLGQGHEQYV. The CDR3 coding sequence is TGTGCCAGCTCATTAGGACAGGGCCACGAGCAGTACGTC. This chain links TRBV18 with TRBJ2-7, with 8 bases that match TRBD1. V trimming: 5 bases; J trimming: 5 bases; junction bases outside the gene matches: 5. Germline V gene data show CDR1 as KGHSH and CDR2 as LQKENI. CDR3 length: 13 amino acids.

In DNA form, the CDR3 reads TGCGCCAGCAGCTTGGTGCGACAGAGGGGGACAGATACGCAGTATTTT. It translates to CASSLVRQRGTDTQYF. The gene calls are TRBV5-1 and TRBJ2-3, with D possibly matching TRBD1 (6 bases). V was cut by 0 bases and J by 3 bases, with 14 bases left in between. Germline CDR1 SGHRS, CDR2 YFSETQ. This CDR3 is 16 amino acids long.

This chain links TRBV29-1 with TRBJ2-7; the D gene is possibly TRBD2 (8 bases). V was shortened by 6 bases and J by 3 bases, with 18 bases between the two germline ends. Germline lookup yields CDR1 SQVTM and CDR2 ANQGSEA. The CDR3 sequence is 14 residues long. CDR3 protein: CSVLDRAGGYEQYF. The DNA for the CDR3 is TGCAGCGTATTAGACAGGGCGGGGGGCTACGAGCAGTACTTC.

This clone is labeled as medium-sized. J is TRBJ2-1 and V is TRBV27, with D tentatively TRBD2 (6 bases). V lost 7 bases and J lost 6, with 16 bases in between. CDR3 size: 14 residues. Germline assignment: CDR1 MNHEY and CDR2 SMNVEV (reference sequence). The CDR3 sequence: CASTYGTGGNEQFF. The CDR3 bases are TGTGCCAGCACCTACGGGACCGGGGGCAATGAGCAGTTCTTC.

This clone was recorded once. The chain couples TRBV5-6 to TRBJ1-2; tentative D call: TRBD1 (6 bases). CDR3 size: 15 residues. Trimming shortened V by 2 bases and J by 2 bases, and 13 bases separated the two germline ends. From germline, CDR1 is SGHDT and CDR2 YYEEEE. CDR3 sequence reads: CASSFSGGANYGYTF. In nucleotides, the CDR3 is TGTGCCAGCAGCTTTTCTGGGGGGGCGAACTATGGCTACACCTTC.

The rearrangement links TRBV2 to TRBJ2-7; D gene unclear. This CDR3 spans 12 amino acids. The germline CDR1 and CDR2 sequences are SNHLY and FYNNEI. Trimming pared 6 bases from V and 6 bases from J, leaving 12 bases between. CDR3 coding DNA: TGTGCCAGCAGGTACGACCGCGGCGAGCAGTACTTC. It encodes CASRYDRGEQYF.

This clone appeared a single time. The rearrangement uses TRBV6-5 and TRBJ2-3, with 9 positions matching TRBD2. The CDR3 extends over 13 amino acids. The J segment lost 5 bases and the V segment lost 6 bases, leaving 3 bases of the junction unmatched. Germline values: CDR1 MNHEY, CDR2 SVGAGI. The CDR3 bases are TGTGCCAGCAGGGGACTAGCCGGAGATACGCAGTATTTT. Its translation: CASRGLAGDTQYF.

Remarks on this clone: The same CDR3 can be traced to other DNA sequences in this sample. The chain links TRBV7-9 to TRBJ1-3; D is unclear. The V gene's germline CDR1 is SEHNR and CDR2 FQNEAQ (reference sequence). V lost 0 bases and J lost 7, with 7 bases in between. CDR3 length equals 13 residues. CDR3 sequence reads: CASSLALGNTIYF. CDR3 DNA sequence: TGTGCCAGCAGCTTAGCGCTTGGCAACACCATATATTTT.

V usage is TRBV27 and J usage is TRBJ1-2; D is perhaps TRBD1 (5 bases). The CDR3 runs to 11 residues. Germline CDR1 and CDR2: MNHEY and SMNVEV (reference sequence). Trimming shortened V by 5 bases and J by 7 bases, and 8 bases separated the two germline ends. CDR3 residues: CASSGGGGYTF. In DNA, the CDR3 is TGTGCCAGCAGTGGGGGGGGTGGCTACACCTTC.

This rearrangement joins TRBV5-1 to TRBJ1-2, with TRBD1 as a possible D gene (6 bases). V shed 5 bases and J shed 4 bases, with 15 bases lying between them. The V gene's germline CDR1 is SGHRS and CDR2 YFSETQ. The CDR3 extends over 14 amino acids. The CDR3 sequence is CASRTGRGGYGYTF. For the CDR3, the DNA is TGCGCCAGCAGGACCGGGAGAGGGGGCTATGGCTACACCTTC. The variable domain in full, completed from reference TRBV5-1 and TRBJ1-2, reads KAGVTQTPRYLIKTRGQQVTLSCSPISGHRSVSWYQQTPGQGLQFLFEYFSETQRNKGNFPGRFSGRQFSNSRSEMNVSTLELGDSALYLCASRTGRGGYGYTFGSGTRLTVV.

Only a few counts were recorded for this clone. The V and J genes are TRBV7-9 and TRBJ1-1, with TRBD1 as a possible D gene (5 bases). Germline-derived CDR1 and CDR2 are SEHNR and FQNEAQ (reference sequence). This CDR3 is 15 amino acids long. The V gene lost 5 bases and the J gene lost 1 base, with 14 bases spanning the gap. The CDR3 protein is CASSPRIGGNTEAFF. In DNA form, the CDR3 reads TGTGCCAGCAGCCCCCGGATTGGGGGGAACACTGAAGCTTTCTTT.

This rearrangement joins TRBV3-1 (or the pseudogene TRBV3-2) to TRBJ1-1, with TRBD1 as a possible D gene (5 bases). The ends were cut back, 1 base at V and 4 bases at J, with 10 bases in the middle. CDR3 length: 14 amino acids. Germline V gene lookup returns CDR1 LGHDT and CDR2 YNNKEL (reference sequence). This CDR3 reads CASSQGQGGTEAFF. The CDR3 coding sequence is TGTGCCAGCAGCCAAGGGCAGGGTGGCACTGAAGCTTTCTTT.

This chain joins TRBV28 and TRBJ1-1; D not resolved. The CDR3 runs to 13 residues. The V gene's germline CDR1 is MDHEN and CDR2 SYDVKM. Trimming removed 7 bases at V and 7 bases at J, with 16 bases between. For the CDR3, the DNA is TGTGCCAGCATTAAATATGCAAAGGGTGAAGCTTTCTTT. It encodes CASIKYAKGEAFF.

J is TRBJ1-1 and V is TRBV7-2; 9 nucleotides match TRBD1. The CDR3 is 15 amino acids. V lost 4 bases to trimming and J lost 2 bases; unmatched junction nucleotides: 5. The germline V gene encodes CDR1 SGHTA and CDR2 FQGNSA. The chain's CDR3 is CASSSLTGGNTEAFF. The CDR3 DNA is TGTGCCAGCAGCTCCTTGACAGGGGGTAACACTGAAGCTTTCTTT.

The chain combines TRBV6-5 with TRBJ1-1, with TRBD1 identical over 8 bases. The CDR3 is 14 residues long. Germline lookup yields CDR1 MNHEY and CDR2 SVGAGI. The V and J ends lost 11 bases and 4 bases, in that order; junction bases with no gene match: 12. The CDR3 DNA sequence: TGTGCCCACAGCATGACAGGGGAGGTCACTGAAGCTTTCTTT. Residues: CAHSMTGEVTEAFF.

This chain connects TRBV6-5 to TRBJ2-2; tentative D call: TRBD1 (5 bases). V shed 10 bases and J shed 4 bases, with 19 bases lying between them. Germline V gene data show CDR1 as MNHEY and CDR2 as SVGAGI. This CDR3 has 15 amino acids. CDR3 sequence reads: CATGFWQGITGELFF. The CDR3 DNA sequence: TGTGCCACAGGCTTTTGGCAGGGTATCACCGGGGAGCTGTTTTTT.

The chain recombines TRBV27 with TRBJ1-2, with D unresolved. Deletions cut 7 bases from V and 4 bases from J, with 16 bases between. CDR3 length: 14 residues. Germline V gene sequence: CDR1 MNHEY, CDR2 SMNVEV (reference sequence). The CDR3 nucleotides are TGTGCCAGCACAAGTTGGGCCTCGGGCTATGGCTACACCTTC. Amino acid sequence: CASTSWASGYGYTF.

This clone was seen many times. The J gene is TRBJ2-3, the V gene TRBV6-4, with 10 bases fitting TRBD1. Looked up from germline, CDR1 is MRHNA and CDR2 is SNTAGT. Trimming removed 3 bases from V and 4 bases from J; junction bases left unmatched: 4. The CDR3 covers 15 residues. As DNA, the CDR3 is TGTGCCAGCAGTGATACCGGGACAGGGGCAGATACGCAGTATTTT. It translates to CASSDTGTGADTQYF.

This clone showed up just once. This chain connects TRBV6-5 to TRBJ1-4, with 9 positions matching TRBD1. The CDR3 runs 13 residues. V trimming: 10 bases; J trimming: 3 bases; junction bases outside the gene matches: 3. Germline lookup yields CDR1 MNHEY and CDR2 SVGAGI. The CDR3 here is CATQGASNEKLFF. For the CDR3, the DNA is TGTGCCACACAGGGGGCGTCTAATGAAAAACTGTTTTTT.

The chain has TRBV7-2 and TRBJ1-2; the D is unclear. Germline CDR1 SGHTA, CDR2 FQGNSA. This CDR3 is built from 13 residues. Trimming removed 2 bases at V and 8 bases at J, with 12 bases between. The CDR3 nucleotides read TGTGCCAGCAGCTTATCCGGGGTGGTAGGCTACACCTTC. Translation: CASSLSGVVGYTF.

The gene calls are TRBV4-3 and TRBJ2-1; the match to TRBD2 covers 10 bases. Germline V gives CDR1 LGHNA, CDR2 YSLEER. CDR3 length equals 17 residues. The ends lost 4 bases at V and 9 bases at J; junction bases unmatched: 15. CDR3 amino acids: CASSRGLAASGGGEQFF. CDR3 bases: TGCGCCAGCAGCCGTGGACTAGCGGCTTCAGGGGGGGGTGAGCAGTTCTTC.

CDR3 in amino acids: CASSYDRVGEQYV. CDR3 DNA: TGTGCCAGCAGTTACGACAGGGTGGGGGAGCAGTACGTC. The chain carries TRBV6-5 and TRBJ2-7; 7 nucleotides match TRBD1. Germline CDR1 MNHEY, CDR2 SVGAGI. With V trimmed by 2 bases and J by 7 bases, 5 bases remained unmatched. The CDR3 runs 13 residues.